This TCR beta chain was obtained from a study of spatial heterogeneity in lung cancer (dated by TCRdb to the late 2010s). As for the study more broadly: More beta-chain than alpha-chain transcripts were consistently detected, likely reflecting higher beta-chain transcript abundance. In tumor regions, TCR transcript counts showed a strong correlation with a T cell transcriptional module score derived from matched bulk RNA-seq. In the raw uncorrected reads, each unique combination of TCR and UMI appeared more than ten times on average. The study quantitatively compared TCR alpha and beta repertoires across multiple tumor regions, matched nontumor lung and blood in non-small cell lung cancer. The study linked features of the TCR repertoire to counts of nonsynonymous mutations, which were determined by whole-exome sequencing of tumor tissue. At surgery, 220 tumor regions, around 64 matched nontumor lung samples and about 56 PBMC samples were TCR-sequenced for both alpha and beta chains. Beyond this particular receptor, the publication reports: Additional single-cell paired TCR alpha and beta sequencing was considered necessary to confirm, at a functional level, the hypothesis that regional TCRs recognize regional mutations. Counts of ubiquitous and regional expanded TCRs were found to correlate with counts of ubiquitous and regional nonsynonymous mutations, respectively. A correlation was observed between the number of expanded intratumoral alpha and beta TCRs and the tumor nonsynonymous mutation count. Estimated TCR-seq coverage of tumor T cells was only about 7.2% for alpha chains and around 13% for beta chains.

Trimming at the junction amounts to 5 bases on V and 4 bases on J, and the germline ends lie 8 bases apart. CDR1 and CDR2, per the germline V gene, are SGHTA and FQGNSA. The CDR3 holds 13 amino acids from the cysteine to the phenylalanine. The CDR3 DNA has 39 bases and is translated from base 1. Library prep was done by 5' RACE. Sequencing instrument: NextSeq 500. To allow correction of PCR and sequencing errors, the TCR library protocol tagged every TCR cDNA molecule with a unique molecular identifier. In the original analysis: TCR identification, UMI-based error correction and CDR3 extraction were all carried out with Decombinator tools. Expanded TCRs were defined as those above a frequency of 2 per 1,000, corresponding to the top 1% of the tumor frequency distribution. Expanded tumor TCRs were classed as regional if statistically deemed absent (corrected P<0.05) from at least one tumor region, otherwise ubiquitous. Renyi diversity was calculated using the R vegan package after each repertoire was subsampled 100 times to 5,000 TCRs. CDR3 similarity networks were built from amino acid triplet string-kernel similarity, connecting CDR3s with pairwise similarity above 0.82. TCRdb passed the public sequencing reads through fastp at Q25 and MiXCR, retaining productive beta sequences. Rows are unified per CDR3 protein, each entry keeping the most common DNA and genes. TCRdb, rather than the study authors, made the V and J calls. The sample profile shows around 13,000 distinct CDR3 sequences; 6.6% of them were found once. Approximately 3.5% of the sample lies in the top ten.

This sample's time point label indicates: sample taken at primary tumor resection. Donors were about 70 patients with early-stage, untreated non-small cell lung cancer from the lung TRACERx cohort. Without any cell sorting, TCR sequencing was performed on whole RNA extracted either from tumor and nontumor lung tissue or from cryopreserved PBMC samples. A patient was chosen for TCR sequencing only when enough RNA was available from at least two tumor regions. Tumor and adjacent nontumor lung specimens were reviewed by a lung pathologist before selection. This clonotype was recorded many times. Its antigen is still unknown. Base qualities are not at hand, and no much larger clone is one base apart.

The source is a female donor with early-stage non-small cell lung cancer. The sample here was lung tumor tissue, taken at surgery. The rearrangement combines TRBV7-2 with TRBJ2-2, with a weak D call of TRBD1 (6 bases match). The CDR3 loop reads CASSIQGTGELFF. The nucleotide sequence is given as TGTGCCAGCAGCATACAGGGCACCGGGGAGCTGTTTTTT. With the portions outside the CDR3 filled from the reference TRBV7-2 and TRBJ2-2 genes, the complete variable region becomes GAGVSQSPSNKVTEKGKDVELRCDPISGHTALYWYRQSLGQGLEFLIYFQGNSAPDKSGLPSDRFSAERTGGSVSTLTIQRTQQEDSAVYLCASSIQGTGELFFGEGSRLTVL.